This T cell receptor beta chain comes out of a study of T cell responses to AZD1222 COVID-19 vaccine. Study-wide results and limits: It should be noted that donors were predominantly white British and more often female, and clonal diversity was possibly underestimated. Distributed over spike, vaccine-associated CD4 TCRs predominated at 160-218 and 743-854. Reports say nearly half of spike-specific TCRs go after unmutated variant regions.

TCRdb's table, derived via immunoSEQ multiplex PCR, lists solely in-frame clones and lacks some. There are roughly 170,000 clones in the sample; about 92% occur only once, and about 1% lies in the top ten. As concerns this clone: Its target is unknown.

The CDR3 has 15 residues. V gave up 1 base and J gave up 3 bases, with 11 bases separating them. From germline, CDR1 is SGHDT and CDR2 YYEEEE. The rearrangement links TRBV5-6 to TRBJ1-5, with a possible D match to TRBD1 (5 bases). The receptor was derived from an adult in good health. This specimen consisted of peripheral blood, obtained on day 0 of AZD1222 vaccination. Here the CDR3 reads CASSLSGGYNQPQHF. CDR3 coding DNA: TGTGCCAGCAGCTTGTCGGGGGGATACAATCAGCCCCAGCATTTT.